This TCR beta chain was captured in a study of blood T cell repertoires in COVID-19. Looking at the study overall: Material from acute and convalescent COVID-19 was sourced from the United States, Italy and Spain.

Authors' methods: Reference gene primer amplification in the assay estimated nucleated cell counts. Generated by immunoSEQ multiplex PCR, the TCRdb table keeps only in-frame clones and is missing some. That table is the source of V, J and clone size, and D and trimming were worked out from the DNA. The sample holds about 140,000 clones, over 75% seen once. This CDR3 spans 15 amino acids. The V gene end was trimmed by 2 bases and the J gene end by 2 bases; junction bases not matched to a gene: 2. The V gene's germline CDR1 is SEHNR and CDR2 FQNEAQ (reference sequence). The material sequenced was peripheral blood. The rearrangement links TRBV7-9 to TRBJ2-2; 7 bases align to TRBD1. The sequence derives from a man aged 65 to 85 with acute or convalescent COVID-19. The DNA for the CDR3 is TGTGCCAGCAGCTTACGACAGGGTAACACCGGGGAGCTGTTTTTT. Its protein product is CASSLRQGNTGELFF.